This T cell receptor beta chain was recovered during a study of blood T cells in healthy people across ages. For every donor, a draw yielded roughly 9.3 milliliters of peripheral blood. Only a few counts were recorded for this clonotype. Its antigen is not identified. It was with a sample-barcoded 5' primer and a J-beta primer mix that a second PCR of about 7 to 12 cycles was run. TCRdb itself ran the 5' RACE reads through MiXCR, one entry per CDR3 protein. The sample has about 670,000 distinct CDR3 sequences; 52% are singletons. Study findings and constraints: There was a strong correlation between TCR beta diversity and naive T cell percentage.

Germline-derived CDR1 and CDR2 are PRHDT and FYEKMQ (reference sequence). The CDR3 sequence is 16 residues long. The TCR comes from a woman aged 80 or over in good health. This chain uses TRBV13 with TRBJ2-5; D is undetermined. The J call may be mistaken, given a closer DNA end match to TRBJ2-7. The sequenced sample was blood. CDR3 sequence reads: CASSFRRTQAAYEQYF. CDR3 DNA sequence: TGTGCCAGCAGCTTCCGCCGGACGCAGGCTGCGTACGAGCAGTACTTC.